Each of the 8 T cell receptor beta chains below was sequenced from the same sample in a study of blood T cells in healthy people across ages. Then a second PCR, running about 6 to 11 cycles, was carried out with a sample-barcoded 5' primer and a J-beta primer mix. MiXCR was run by TCRdb on the 5' RACE reads, yielding one entry per CDR3 protein. The sample includes hundreds of thousands of distinct CDR3 sequences, roughly half seen only once; the top ten take about 13%. Material: blood. The receptors originated from a woman aged 80 or over in good health.

The chain carries TRBV29-1 and TRBJ2-1; no definite D call. Germline CDR1 reads SQVTM; CDR2 reads ANQGSEA. V was cut by 7 bases and J by 2 bases, with 12 bases left in between. The CDR3 is 13 residues long. CDR3 sequence: CSAFGSTYNEQFF. CDR3 nucleotides: TGCAGCGCCTTCGGGTCCACCTACAATGAGCAGTTCTTC.

This clonotype is a singleton in its sample. J is TRBJ2-1 and V is TRBV9, with D possibly being TRBD2 (6 bases). Germline lookup yields CDR1 SGDLS and CDR2 YYNGEE. Trimming took 5 bases from V and 6 from J, leaving 21 bases between them. The CDR3 has 16 residues. CDR3 region: CASSGNGTGGANEQFF. The CDR3, as DNA: TGTGCCAGCAGTGGCAACGGGACTGGCGGGGCCAATGAGCAGTTCTTC.

This clonotype has ten or more counts. The chain carries TRBV20-1 and TRBJ2-1; D not certain. V lost 1 base to trimming and J lost 7 bases, with 8 bases between them. Germline CDR1 reads DFQATT; CDR2 reads SNEGSKA (reference sequence). This CDR3 spans 12 amino acids. CDR3 loop: CSARVGPNEQFF. The CDR3, as DNA: TGCAGTGCTAGAGTAGGCCCTAATGAGCAGTTCTTC.

This chain links TRBV6-1 with TRBJ2-2; D unresolved. CDR1 is MNHNS, CDR2 SASEGT, per germline. This CDR3 is 14 amino acids long. V was cut by 2 bases and J by 7 bases, with 11 bases left in between. The CDR3 reads CASSEMRSGGELFF. DNA for the CDR3: TGTGCCAGCAGTGAAATGAGGTCTGGCGGGGAGCTGTTTTTT.

The genes are TRBV7-6 and TRBJ2-1; 10 bases fit TRBD1. The J call may be faulty, since TRBJ2-7 better matches the DNA end. The CDR3 has 15 residues. CDR1 is SGHVS, CDR2 FNYEAQ, per germline. Here the CDR3 DNA reads TGTGCCAGCAGCGGTCTCTCGACAGGGGGCGGCGAGCAGTACTTC. It codes for CASSGLSTGGGEQYF.

V usage is TRBV30 and J usage is TRBJ2-3; 12 bases are shared with TRBD2. Germline trimming cut 3 bases from V and 4 bases from J; bases unmatched to any gene: 2. The CDR3 is 14 amino acids. Germline assignment: CDR1 GTSNPN and CDR2 SVGIG (reference sequence). The CDR3 bases are TGTGCCTGGAGACTAGCGGGGGGCTCAGATACGCAGTATTTT. Its protein is CAWRLAGGSDTQYF.

The CDR3 is CSARSRNSYEQYF. DNA of the CDR3: TGCAGTGCTAGATCTAGGAACTCCTACGAGCAGTACTTC. This rearrangement joins TRBV20-1 to TRBJ2-7; D is uncertain. The ends were cut back, 2 bases at V and 0 bases at J, with 8 bases in the middle. This CDR3 has 13 residues. Germline V gene sequence: CDR1 DFQATT, CDR2 SNEGSKA (reference sequence).

J is TRBJ2-1 and V is TRBV24-1; the D gene is possibly TRBD1 (5 bases). The CDR3 has 17 amino acids. CDR1 is KGHDR and CDR2 is SFDVKD in the germline V gene. With 4 bases removed from V and 0 bases from J, the gap between germline ends came to 15 bases. CDR3 nucleotide sequence: TGTGCCACCAGTGACCCCGAGACAGTAAGCTCCTACAATGAGCAGTTCTTC. This gives the protein CATSDPETVSSYNEQFF.